The 32 T cell receptor beta chains below were found in one sample sequenced in a study of glioma-infiltrating T cells after dendritic cell vaccination. Assay: immunoSEQ multiplex PCR; the TCRdb copy retains only in-frame clones and omits some. Seen here are over 75,000 clones, 70% to 90% observed once, and the top ten hold approximately 2.1%. Described time point: after dendritic cell vaccination, including at tumor progression/relapse. This specimen consisted of blood, obtained after dendritic cell vaccination. The receptor source for this set is a human donor with glioblastoma.

The chain combines TRBV7-9 with TRBJ2-7; D perhaps matches TRBD2 (6 bases). Trimming left V 3 bases short and J 1 base short, with 10 bases between. The CDR3 totals 14 residues. The V gene's germline CDR1 is SEHNR and CDR2 FQNEAQ (reference sequence). The CDR3 loop is CASSFGGNSYEQYV. The CDR3 DNA reads as TGTGCCAGCAGCTTTGGCGGGAATTCCTACGAGCAGTACGTC.

The J gene is TRBJ1-4, the V gene TRBV5-1, with 9 bases matching TRBD1. V was clipped by 0 bases and J by 7 bases; unmatched bases: 4. Germline CDR1 reads SGHRS; CDR2 reads YFSETQ. This CDR3 is 15 amino acids long. The CDR3 reads CASSLGGQGPEKLFF. For the CDR3, the DNA is TGCGCCAGCAGCTTGGGGGGACAGGGTCCTGAAAAACTGTTTTTT.

V usage is TRBV5-1 and J usage is TRBJ2-7, with D perhaps TRBD1 (6 bases). The CDR3 is 12 residues long. V dropped 4 bases and J dropped 5 bases, with 10 bases sitting between them. Germline assignment: CDR1 SGHRS and CDR2 YFSETQ. The CDR3 DNA reads TGCGCCAGCAGCGTACAGGGCGACGAGCAGTACGTC. This encodes CASSVQGDEQYV.

The chain links TRBV29-1 to TRBJ1-2; D remains unclear. V was cut by 5 bases and J by 3 bases, with 7 bases left in between. The germline V gene encodes CDR1 SQVTM and CDR2 ANQGSEA. This CDR3 is 11 amino acids long. This CDR3 is CSVLQDYGYTF. The CDR3, as DNA: TGCAGCGTTCTGCAGGACTATGGCTACACCTTC.

This clone was seen only a few times. The J gene is TRBJ2-7, the V gene TRBV2; 12 nucleotides align to TRBD1. J was trimmed by 7 bases and V by 6 bases; bases with no gene match: 10. The length of the CDR3 is 15 residues. The germline V gene has CDR1 SNHLY and CDR2 FYNNEI. The CDR3 bases are TGTGCCAGCAGGCTTGGGACAGGGGGCGAGGGGGAGCAGTACGTC. Amino acids: CASRLGTGGEGEQYV.

V usage is TRBV28 and J usage is TRBJ2-3, with D perhaps matching TRBD1 (5 bases). Per germline, CDR1 MDHEN and CDR2 SYDVKM. This CDR3 comprises 14 residues. Trimming stripped 3 bases from V and 2 bases from J, with 9 bases between. CDR3 loop: CASSFPGYTDTQYF. The DNA of the CDR3 is TGTGCCAGCAGTTTTCCAGGGTACACAGATACGCAGTATTTT. The whole variable domain, filled in from reference TRBV28 and TRBJ2-3, reads DVKVTQSSRYLVKRTGEKVFLECVQDMDHENMFWYRQDPGLGLRLIYFSYDVKMKEKGDIPEGYSVSREKKERFSLILESASTNQTSMYLCASSFPGYTDTQYFGPGTRLTVL.

The chain couples TRBV11-2 to TRBJ2-7; D not certain. There are 14 residues in the CDR3. CDR1 is SGHAT, CDR2 FQNNGV, per germline. V lost 2 bases and J lost 0, with 8 bases in between. The CDR3 region is CASSLQRSSYEQYF. The DNA for the CDR3 is TGTGCCAGCAGCTTACAGCGTAGCTCCTACGAGCAGTACTTC.

The chain uses TRBV5-4 and TRBJ2-1; 12 nucleotides line up with TRBD2. The CDR3 runs 14 residues. Looked up from germline, CDR1 is SGHNT and CDR2 is YYREEE (reference sequence). V lost 4 bases and J lost 7; bases outside the gene matches: 3. The CDR3 DNA reads TGTGCCAGCAGCGTGGGACTAGCGGGTAATGAGCAGTTCTTC. Protein product: CASSVGLAGNEQFF.

The rearrangement joins TRBV9 to TRBJ2-2, with D maybe TRBD2 (6 bases). Germline CDR1 reads SGDLS; CDR2 reads YYNGEE. This CDR3 comprises 14 residues. V lost 3 bases, J lost 7 bases, and 13 bases lay in between. The CDR3 DNA follows: TGTGCCAGCAGCGCCGGGACTCCCGTCGGGGAGCTGTTTTTT. The encoded protein is CASSAGTPVGELFF.

This chain uses TRBV6-5 with TRBJ2-1; 9 bases fit TRBD2. Germline assignment: CDR1 MNHEY and CDR2 SVGAGI. J was trimmed by 5 bases and V by 2 bases; bases with no gene match: 7. This CDR3 has 16 amino acids. CDR3 sequence reads: CASSYRGTSRDNEQFF. In nucleotides, the CDR3 is TGTGCCAGCAGTTACCGAGGGACTAGCAGAGACAATGAGCAGTTCTTC.

CDR3 DNA: TGTGCCAGTAGTATAGATTCCAGGGGGCTGGGAGAGGCCCAGCATTTT. The encoded protein is CASSIDSRGLGEAQHF. J is TRBJ1-5 and V is TRBV19; TRBD1 aligns across 8 bases. With 0 bases clipped from V and 11 bases from J, the junction kept 12 bases outside the gene matches. Germline V gene lookup returns CDR1 LNHDA and CDR2 SQIVND (reference sequence). CDR3 length: 16 amino acids.

The rearrangement joins TRBV9 to TRBJ1-2, with TRBD1 as a possible D gene (5 bases). This CDR3 comprises 11 residues. The germline gives CDR1 SGDLS, CDR2 YYNGEE. With 2 bases removed from V and 10 bases from J, the gap between germline ends came to 9 bases. The DNA of the CDR3 is TGTGCCAGCAGCGTTTCAGGGTCCTACACCTTC. Its translation: CASSVSGSYTF.

The chain uses TRBV6-5 and TRBJ2-3, with D uncertain. With 0 bases removed from V and 5 bases from J, the gap between germline ends came to 12 bases. CDR3 size: 15 residues. Germline values: CDR1 MNHEY, CDR2 SVGAGI. The CDR3 coding sequence is TGTGCCAGCAGTTACTCGCAATTAGCTCGAGATACGCAGTATTTT. Amino acids: CASSYSQLARDTQYF.

CDR3 in DNA: TGTGCCAGCAGTGGACAGGGGCTGCCTGAAGCTTTCTTT. This translates into CASSGQGLPEAFF. The V and J genes are TRBV6-6 and TRBJ1-1; 9 bases agree with TRBD1. CDR1 and CDR2 from the germline V gene are MNHNY and SVGAGI (reference sequence). The V segment lost 5 bases and the J segment 6 bases; nucleotides outside the gene matches: 4. The CDR3 contains 13 residues.

V gene TRBV12-5 combines with J gene TRBJ2-5; 9 bases match TRBD1. This CDR3 is built from 13 residues. Germline trimming cut 6 bases from V and 4 bases from J; bases unmatched to any gene: 3. CDR1 and CDR2 (germline): LGHNT, FRNRAP. CDR3 protein: CASGVQGAETQYF. In nucleotides, the CDR3 is TGTGCTAGTGGAGTACAGGGGGCAGAGACCCAGTACTTC.

The chain joins TRBV2 to TRBJ2-7; 7 bases fit TRBD2. The J segment lost 2 bases and the V segment lost 3 bases, leaving 1 base of the junction unmatched. Germline CDR1 is SNHLY and CDR2 is FYNNEI. CDR3 length: 13 residues. CDR3 loop: CASSDGTTYEQYV. The CDR3 DNA sequence: TGTGCCAGCAGTGACGGGACTACCTACGAGCAGTACGTC.

The chain links TRBV7-9 to TRBJ1-3, with a weak D call TRBD1 (5 bases). There are 15 residues in the CDR3. In germline, CDR1 is SEHNR, CDR2 FQNEAQ (reference sequence). The V gene lost 1 base and the J gene lost 1 base, with 8 bases spanning the gap. The CDR3 region is CASSLVRASGNTIYF. The CDR3, as DNA: TGTGCCAGCAGCTTAGTCAGGGCGTCTGGAAACACCATATATTTT.

The J gene is TRBJ1-5, the V gene TRBV6-5; D unresolved. With 5 bases removed from V and 2 bases from J, the gap between germline ends came to 10 bases. Germline V lookup: CDR1 MNHEY, CDR2 SVGAGI. The length of the CDR3 is 14 residues. As DNA, the CDR3 is TGTGCCAGCAGTCCACACGCCGGCAATCAGCCCCAGCATTTT. It yields the protein CASSPHAGNQPQHF.

The V gene is TRBV4-2, the J gene TRBJ2-1; TRBD1 might be the D (6 bases). Trimming took off 3 bases at V and 2 bases at J, with 11 bases between the two ends. The CDR3 consists of 15 residues. Germline-derived CDR1 and CDR2 are LGHNA and YNFKEQ. The CDR3 loop reads CASSQGAFAYNEQFF. The CDR3 coding sequence is TGTGCCAGCAGCCAGGGGGCCTTCGCCTACAATGAGCAGTTCTTC.

The chain carries TRBV6-1 and TRBJ1-5; possible D gene TRBD1, 5 bases. Trimming shortened V by 5 bases and J by 2 bases, and 10 bases separated the two germline ends. The length of the CDR3 is 14 residues. Germline-derived CDR1 and CDR2 are MNHNS and SASEGT. As DNA, the CDR3 is TGTGCCAGCAGTAGACAGCTTGGCAATCAGCCCCAGCATTTT. The encoded protein is CASSRQLGNQPQHF.

V and J are TRBV4-1 and TRBJ1-2, with a weak D call TRBD1 (5 bases). The germline V gene has CDR1 MGHRA and CDR2 YSYEKL. The CDR3 loop spans 14 amino acids. Between the trimmed V and J ends, which lost 3 bases and 9 bases, there was a span of 17 bases. The CDR3 DNA sequence: TGCGCCAGCAGCCACGTTGGGGACTCAGACAGCTACACCTTC. Its protein is CASSHVGDSDSYTF.

The V and J genes are TRBV19 and TRBJ2-7; the match to TRBD2 covers 7 bases. The CDR3 spans 16 residues. Trimming cost V 3 bases and J 2 bases; bases outside gene matches: 10. Germline V lookup: CDR1 LNHDA, CDR2 SQIVND (reference sequence). CDR3 protein: CASSIGGGGLPYEQYF. The CDR3 nucleotides read TGTGCCAGTAGTATCGGCGGGGGAGGGTTGCCCTACGAGCAGTACTTC. The whole variable domain, remainder taken from reference TRBV19 and TRBJ2-7, is DGGITQSPKYLFRKEGQNVTLSCEQNLNHDAMYWYRQDPGQGLRLIYYSQIVNDFQKGDIAEGYSVSREKKESFPLTVTSAQKNPTAFYLCASSIGGGGLPYEQYFGPGTRLTVT.

This chain joins TRBV5-6 and TRBJ2-6, with TRBD2 matching 10 bases. The CDR3 length is 17 residues. Unmatched junction bases numbered 2, after V lost 2 bases and J lost 0 bases. CDR1 is SGHDT and CDR2 is YYEEEE in the germline V gene. CDR3 in amino acids: CASSFGLAASGANVLTF. The CDR3 DNA is TGTGCCAGCAGCTTTGGACTAGCGGCCTCTGGGGCCAACGTCCTGACTTTC.

The V call is TRBV7-9, the J call TRBJ1-1; TRBD1 matches 7 bases. Trimming cost V 5 bases and J 0 bases; bases outside gene matches: 15. The germline CDR1 and CDR2 sequences are SEHNR and FQNEAQ (reference sequence). This CDR3 contains 18 residues. This CDR3 is CASSTGTDPAIMNTEAFF. The CDR3 DNA is TGTGCCAGCAGCACCGGGACAGACCCTGCCATTATGAACACTGAAGCTTTCTTT.

V is TRBV5-1 and J is TRBJ1-6; TRBD1 matches 8 bases. V lost 4 bases to trimming and J lost 7 bases; unmatched junction nucleotides: 7. This CDR3 spans 15 amino acids. Germline V gene sequence: CDR1 SGHRS, CDR2 YFSETQ. The chain's CDR3 is CASSADRGWNSPLHF. The CDR3 DNA is TGCGCCAGCAGCGCCGACAGGGGATGGAATTCACCCCTCCACTTT.

A few counts support this clone. The CDR3 loop is CAISDRDRGNYGYTF. The CDR3 DNA reads TGTGCCATCAGTGACAGGGACAGGGGGAACTATGGCTACACCTTC. The V gene is TRBV10-3, the J gene TRBJ1-2; 11 bases agree with TRBD1. Looked up from germline, CDR1 is ENHRY and CDR2 is SYGVKD. There are 15 residues in the CDR3. Trimming cost V 3 bases and J 2 bases; bases outside gene matches: 2.

This sequence joins TRBV30 and TRBJ2-3, with a possible D match to TRBD2 (6 bases). Germline V gene data show CDR1 as GTSNPN and CDR2 as SVGIG (reference sequence). This CDR3 spans 15 amino acids. Trimming took off 0 bases at V and 1 base at J, with 11 bases between the two ends. The CDR3 DNA follows: TGTGCCTGGAGTGTACGAGTAGCGGGCACAGATACGCAGTATTTT. This encodes CAWSVRVAGTDTQYF.

A remark on this clone: At one of its ends the junction is not consistent with the germline gene, which may arise from a read error. The V gene is TRBV5-1, the J gene TRBJ1-2, with 7 bases matching TRBD1. CDR3 length equals 13 residues. Germline V CDR1 and CDR2: SGHRS, YFSETQ. The CDR3 sequence: CASSLGDSRAFSF. Written as DNA, the CDR3 is TGCGCCAGCAGCTTGGGGGACAGCCGGGCGTTTAGTTTC. The variable domain in full, completed from reference TRBV5-1 and TRBJ1-2, reads KAGVTQTPRYLIKTRGQQVTLSCSPISGHRSVSWYQQTPGQGLQFLFEYFSETQRNKGNFPGRFSGRQFSNSRSEMNVSTLELGDSALYLCASSLGDSRAFSFGSGTRLTVV.

V gene TRBV2 combines with J gene TRBJ1-2; tentative D call: TRBD1 (6 bases). Deletions cut 6 bases from V and 4 bases from J, with 9 bases between. Germline loops: CDR1 SNHLY, CDR2 FYNNEI. This CDR3 comprises 12 residues. This chain's CDR3 is CASRGQPYGYTF. The CDR3 DNA reads TGTGCCAGCAGAGGACAGCCCTATGGCTACACCTTC.

The V and J genes are TRBV11-3 and TRBJ2-1; TRBD1 agrees at 7 bases. The CDR3 has 16 amino acids. From germline, CDR1 is SGHNT and CDR2 YENEEA. V lost 4 bases and J lost 0; bases outside the gene matches: 6. CDR3 nucleotides: TGTGCCAGCAGCTCGAGACAGGGAAACTCCTACAATGAGCAGTTCTTC. This codes for CASSSRQGNSYNEQFF.

This clone was detected a few times. The junction does not match germline at one end; this may be a read error. V and J are TRBV9 and TRBJ2-3; a possible D gene is TRBD2 (7 bases). Per germline, CDR1 SGDLS and CDR2 YYNGEE. The CDR3 extends over 12 amino acids. The CDR3 protein is CASSEEGGPRHF. CDR3 DNA sequence: TGTGCCAGCAGCGAGGAGGGGGGGCCCCGGCATTTT.

The chain uses TRBV4-1 and TRBJ2-6; D call uncertain. The CDR3 spans 16 residues. Germline CDR1 MGHRA, CDR2 YSYEKL. Trimming left V 2 bases short and J 1 base short, with 9 bases between. Here the CDR3 DNA reads TGCGCCAGCAGCCAACTACAGCAATCTGGGGCCAACGTCCTGACTTTC. It is translated as CASSQLQQSGANVLTF.